This TCR beta chain was retrieved from a study of cytomegalovirus exposure and HLA in healthy donors. The repertoire was sequenced with immunoSEQ multiplex PCR; TCRdb's copy has only in-frame clones and lacks some. The sample consists of 100,000 to 130,000 clones, 90% to 97% of them appearing once. The CDR3 is 18 amino acids. J is TRBJ2-3 and V is TRBV21-1; the table's D call, TRBD1, was not checked against the DNA. TRBV21-1 represents a pseudogene. This clonotype was sampled from a woman aged 18-35 years in good health and CMV-seronegative. The material sequenced was PBMCs. The CDR3 DNA is TGTGCCAGCAGCACTAAATCGGCAGGGGGCGAGAGCACAGATACGCAGTATTTT. It translates to CASSTKSAGGESTDTQYF.